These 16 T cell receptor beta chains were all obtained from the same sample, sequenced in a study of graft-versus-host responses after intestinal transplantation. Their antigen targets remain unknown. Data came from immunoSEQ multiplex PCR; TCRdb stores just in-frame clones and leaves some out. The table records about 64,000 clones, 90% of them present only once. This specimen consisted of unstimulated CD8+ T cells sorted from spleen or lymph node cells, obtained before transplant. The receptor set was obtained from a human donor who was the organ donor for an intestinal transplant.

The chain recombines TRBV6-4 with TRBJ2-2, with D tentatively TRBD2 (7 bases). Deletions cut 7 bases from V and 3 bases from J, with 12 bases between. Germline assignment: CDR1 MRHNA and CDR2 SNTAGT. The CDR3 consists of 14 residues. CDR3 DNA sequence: TGTGCCAGCAAACTAGGGGGGGACACCGGGGAGCTGTTTTTT. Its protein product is CASKLGGDTGELFF.

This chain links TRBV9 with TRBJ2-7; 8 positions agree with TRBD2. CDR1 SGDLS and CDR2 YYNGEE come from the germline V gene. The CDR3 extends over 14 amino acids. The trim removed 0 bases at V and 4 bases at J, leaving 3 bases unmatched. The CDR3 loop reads CASSVGLAGYEQYF. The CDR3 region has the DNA TGTGCCAGCAGCGTAGGATTAGCGGGGTACGAGCAGTACTTC.

DNA for the CDR3: TGTGCCAGCAGCTTAGGGACAGGTCGCACCTTC. Protein: CASSLGTGRTF. The chain is built from TRBV7-8 and TRBJ1-2; 7 bases line up with TRBD1. Germline CDR1 reads SGHVS; CDR2 reads FQNEAQ. V trimming: 1 base; J trimming: 13 bases; junction bases outside the gene matches: 3. The CDR3 contains 11 residues.

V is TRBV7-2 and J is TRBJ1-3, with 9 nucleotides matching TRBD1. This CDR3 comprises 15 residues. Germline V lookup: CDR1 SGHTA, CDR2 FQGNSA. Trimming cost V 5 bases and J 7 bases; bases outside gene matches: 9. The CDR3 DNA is TGTGCCAGCAGCCCGGACAGGGGTTGGTTTAACACCATATATTTT. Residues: CASSPDRGWFNTIYF. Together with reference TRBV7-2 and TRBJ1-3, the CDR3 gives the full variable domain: GAGVSQSPSNKVTEKGKDVELRCDPISGHTALYWYRQSLGQGLEFLIYFQGNSAPDKSGLPSDRFSAERTGGSVSTLTIQRTQQEDSAVYLCASSPDRGWFNTIYFGEGSWLTVV.

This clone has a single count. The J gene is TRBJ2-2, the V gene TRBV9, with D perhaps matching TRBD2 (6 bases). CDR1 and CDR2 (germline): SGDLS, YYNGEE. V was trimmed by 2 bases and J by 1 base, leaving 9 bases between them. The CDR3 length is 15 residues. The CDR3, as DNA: TGTGCCAGCAGCGTTGGGACTCAGAACACCGGGGAGCTGTTTTTT. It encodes CASSVGTQNTGELFF.

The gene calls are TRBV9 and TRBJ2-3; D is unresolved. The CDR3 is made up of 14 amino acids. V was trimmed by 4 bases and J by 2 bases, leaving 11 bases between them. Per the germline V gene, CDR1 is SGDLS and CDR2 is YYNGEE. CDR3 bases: TGTGCCAGCAGCCCCATCAGAAACACAGATACGCAGTATTTT. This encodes CASSPIRNTDTQYF.

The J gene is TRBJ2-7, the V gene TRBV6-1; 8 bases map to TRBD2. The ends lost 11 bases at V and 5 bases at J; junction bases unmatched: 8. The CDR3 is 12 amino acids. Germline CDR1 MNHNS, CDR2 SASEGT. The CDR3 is CAGAAGGHEQYF. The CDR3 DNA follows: TGTGCCGGGGCTGCGGGAGGCCACGAGCAGTACTTC.

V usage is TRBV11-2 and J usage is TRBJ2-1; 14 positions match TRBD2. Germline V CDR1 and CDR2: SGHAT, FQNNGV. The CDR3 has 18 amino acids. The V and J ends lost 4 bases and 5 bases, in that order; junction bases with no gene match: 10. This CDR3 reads CASSYRTSGRLANNEQFF. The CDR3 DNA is TGTGCCAGCAGCTACCGGACTAGCGGGAGGCTCGCTAACAATGAGCAGTTCTTC.

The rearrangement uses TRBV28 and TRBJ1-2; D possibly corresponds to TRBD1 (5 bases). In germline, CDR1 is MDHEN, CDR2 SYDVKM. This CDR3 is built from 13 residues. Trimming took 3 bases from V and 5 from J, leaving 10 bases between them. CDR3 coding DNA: TGTGCCAGCAGTTTGAACAGGATTTATGGCTACACCTTC. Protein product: CASSLNRIYGYTF.

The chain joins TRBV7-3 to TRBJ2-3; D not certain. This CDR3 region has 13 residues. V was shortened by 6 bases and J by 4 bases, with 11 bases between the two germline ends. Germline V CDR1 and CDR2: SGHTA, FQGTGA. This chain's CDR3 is CASSKHPADTQYF. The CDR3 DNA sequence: TGTGCCAGCAGTAAACATCCCGCAGATACGCAGTATTTT.

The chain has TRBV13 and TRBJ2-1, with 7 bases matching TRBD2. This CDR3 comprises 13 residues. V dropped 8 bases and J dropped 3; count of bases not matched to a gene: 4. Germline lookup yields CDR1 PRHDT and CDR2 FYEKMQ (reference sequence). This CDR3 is CASLGGNYNEQFF. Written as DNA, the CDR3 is TGTGCCAGCTTGGGAGGGAACTACAATGAGCAGTTCTTC.

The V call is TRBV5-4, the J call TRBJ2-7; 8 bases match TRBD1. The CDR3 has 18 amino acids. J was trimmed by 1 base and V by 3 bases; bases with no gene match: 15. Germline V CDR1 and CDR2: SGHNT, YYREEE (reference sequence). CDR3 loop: CASSSLMDRERPSYEQYF. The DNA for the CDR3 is TGTGCCAGCAGCTCCCTAATGGACAGGGAACGCCCTTCCTACGAGCAGTACTTC. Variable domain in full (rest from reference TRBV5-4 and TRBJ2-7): ETGVTQSPTHLIKTRGQQVTLRCSSQSGHNTVSWYQQALGQGPQFIFQYYREEENGRGNFPPRFSGLQFPNYSSELNVNALELDDSALYLCASSSLMDRERPSYEQYFGPGTRLTVT.

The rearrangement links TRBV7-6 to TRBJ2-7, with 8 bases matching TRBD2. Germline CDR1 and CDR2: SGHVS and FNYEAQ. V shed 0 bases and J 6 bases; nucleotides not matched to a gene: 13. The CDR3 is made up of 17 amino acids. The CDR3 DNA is TGTGCCAGCAGCTTAGCGTCGGGTCCAGCGGGAGAGGGCGAGCAGTACTTC. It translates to CASSLASGPAGEGEQYF.

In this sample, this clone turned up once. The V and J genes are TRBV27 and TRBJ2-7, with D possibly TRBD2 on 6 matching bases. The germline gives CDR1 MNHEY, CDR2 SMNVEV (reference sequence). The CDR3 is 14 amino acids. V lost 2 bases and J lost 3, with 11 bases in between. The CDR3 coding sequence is TGTGCCAGCAGTTTACGCACTAGCAGCTACGAGCAGTACTTC. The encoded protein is CASSLRTSSYEQYF.

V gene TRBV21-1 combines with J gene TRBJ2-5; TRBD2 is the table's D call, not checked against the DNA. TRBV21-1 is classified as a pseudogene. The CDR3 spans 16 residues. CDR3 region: CASSTNGSSRWETQYF. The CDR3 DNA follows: TGTGCCAGCAGCACAAACGGGTCGTCTAGGTGGGAGACCCAGTACTTC.

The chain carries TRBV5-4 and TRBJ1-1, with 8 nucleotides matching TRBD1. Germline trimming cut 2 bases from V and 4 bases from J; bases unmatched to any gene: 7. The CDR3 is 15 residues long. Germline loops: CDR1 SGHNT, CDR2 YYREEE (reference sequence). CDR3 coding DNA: TGTGCCAGCAGCTTTTATGGACAGGGACTCACTGAAGCTTTCTTT. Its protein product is CASSFYGQGLTEAFF. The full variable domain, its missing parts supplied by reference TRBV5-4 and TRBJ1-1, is ETGVTQSPTHLIKTRGQQVTLRCSSQSGHNTVSWYQQALGQGPQFIFQYYREEENGRGNFPPRFSGLQFPNYSSELNVNALELDDSALYLCASSFYGQGLTEAFFGQGTRLTVV.